One sample yielded the 24 T cell receptor beta chains listed below, sequenced in a study of T-cell memory formation after mild COVID-19 (dated by TCRdb to about 2021). The library was obtained by 5' RACE. These reads were obtained on an Illumina NovaSeq 6000. Starting from the raw public reads, TCRdb applied fastp trimming at Q25, assembled clones with MiXCR and retained in-frame beta chains. Rows matching on CDR3 protein sequence are summarized as one entry with the most common DNA and genes. The sample yields roughly 150,000 distinct CDR3 sequences; 10% to 15% were counted once. The ten largest clonotypes hold 2.5% to 4% of the sample. Input material: PBMCs or a T cell subset sorted from them (not recorded which). These receptor sequences come from a man in his late teens or twenties who had mild COVID-19 (a few samples of this study predate the infection). The sample titles of this study are shuffled in the database, so cell type and time point are left out; the donor was told from shared clones.

The V call is TRBV12-3 or TRBV12-4, the J call TRBJ2-7, with 8 bases that match TRBD1. With V trimmed by 3 bases and J by 0 bases, 13 bases remained unmatched. The CDR3 extends over 18 amino acids. The CDR3 region has the DNA TGTGCCAGCAGTTTCCGATCGTATTTGGGACAGGACTCCTACGAGCAGTACTTC. Translation gives CASSFRSYLGQDSYEQYF.

This clonotype was recorded many times. In DNA form, the CDR3 reads TGCGCCAGCAGTGTGGCAGGGCGGGACGGGGAGCTGTTTTTT. It specifies CASSVAGRDGELFF. This chain joins TRBV10-1 and TRBJ2-2, with a weak D call TRBD2 (6 bases). In germline, CDR1 is WNHNN, CDR2 SYGVQD (reference sequence). The CDR3 has 14 residues. Trimming left V 4 bases short and J 7 bases short, with 13 bases between.

This chain uses TRBV7-9 with TRBJ1-4, with a possible D match to TRBD1 (6 bases). CDR1 SEHNR and CDR2 FQNEAQ come from the germline V gene (reference sequence). This CDR3 has 17 residues. V lost 6 bases to trimming and J lost 0 bases, with 17 bases between them. CDR3 coding DNA: TGTGCCAGCAGTTCCGGGACAAAGGAAGCAACTAATGAAAAACTGTTTTTT. It codes for CASSSGTKEATNEKLFF.

This clonotype has just a few counts. The V and J genes are TRBV6-2 or TRBV6-3 and TRBJ2-3, with D unclear. CDR3 length: 12 amino acids. Germline CDR1 is MNHEY and CDR2 is SVGEGT. V lost 1 base, J lost 7 bases, and 6 bases lay in between. CDR3 region: CASSYYRNTQYF. The CDR3 DNA sequence: TGTGCCAGCAGTTACTACCGAAATACGCAGTATTTT.

This clonotype was seen more than once but under ten times. The V and J genes are TRBV20-1 and TRBJ2-1; no clear D gene. This CDR3 is built from 15 residues. Germline assignment: CDR1 DFQATT and CDR2 SNEGSKA (reference sequence). The V end lost 5 bases, the J end lost 3 bases, and 17 bases lay between the germline ends. CDR3 residues: CSAPPGRSDYNEQFF. The CDR3 bases are TGCAGTGCTCCCCCTGGTAGGAGCGACTACAATGAGCAGTTCTTC.

This clonotype came up many times. The chain has TRBV7-8 and TRBJ2-5; D not resolved. This CDR3 contains 12 residues. CDR1 is SGHVS and CDR2 is FQNEAQ in the germline V gene. The V end lost 5 bases, the J end lost 5 bases, and 9 bases lay between the germline ends. The CDR3 here is CASSPGWETQYF. For the CDR3, the DNA is TGTGCCAGCAGCCCCGGGTGGGAGACCCAGTACTTC.

The chain couples TRBV2 to TRBJ2-5; D possibly corresponds to TRBD2 (5 bases). Between the trimmed V and J ends, which lost 3 bases and 6 bases, there was a span of 17 bases. Looked up from germline, CDR1 is SNHLY and CDR2 is FYNNEI. The CDR3 contains 15 residues. The CDR3 coding sequence is TGTGCCAGCAGTGACGCGGGCGAGGGATGGCAGACCCAGTACTTC. This translates into CASSDAGEGWQTQYF.

This clonotype has at least ten counts. The CDR3 DNA reads as TGCGCCAGCGGCAGGGGAGATACGCAGTATTTT. It yields the protein CASGRGDTQYF. The chain combines TRBV5-1 with TRBJ2-3; maybe TRBD1 (6 bases). V lost 7 bases and J 5 bases, leaving 8 bases between the germline ends. In germline, CDR1 is SGHRS, CDR2 YFSETQ. The CDR3 has 11 residues. The variable domain in full, with the rest retrieved from reference TRBV5-1 and TRBJ2-3, is KAGVTQTPRYLIKTRGQQVTLSCSPISGHRSVSWYQQTPGQGLQFLFEYFSETQRNKGNFPGRFSGRQFSNSRSEMNVSTLELGDSALYLCASGRGDTQYFGPGTRLTVL.

The rearrangement joins TRBV24-1 to TRBJ2-1; 7 bases match TRBD1. The V segment lost 5 bases and the J segment 9 bases; nucleotides outside the gene matches: 9. CDR3 length: 14 residues. In germline, CDR1 is KGHDR, CDR2 SFDVKD. The CDR3 DNA reads as TGTGCCACCAGTGCAACCGACAGGGACAGTGAGCAGTTCTTC. It is translated as CATSATDRDSEQFF.

The sample holds many counts of this clonotype. This chain uses TRBV5-6 with TRBJ2-5; D gene ambiguous. Germline-derived CDR1 and CDR2 are SGHDT and YYEEEE. The CDR3 covers 15 residues. Trimming cost V 1 base and J 5 bases, with 15 bases left between them. The CDR3 region is CASSLKVGYGETQYF. CDR3 DNA sequence: TGTGCCAGCAGCTTGAAGGTGGGGTACGGGGAGACCCAGTACTTC.

There are a few counts of this clonotype. V and J are TRBV10-3 and TRBJ1-4, with D tentatively TRBD1 (5 bases). This CDR3 contains 15 residues. Between the trimmed V and J ends, which lost 3 bases and 0 bases, there was a span of 8 bases. CDR1 is ENHRY and CDR2 is SYGVKD in the germline V gene. This CDR3 is CAISDWGATNEKLFF. The CDR3 bases are TGTGCCATCAGTGATTGGGGGGCAACTAATGAAAAACTGTTTTTT.

CDR3 sequence reads: CASERAVETQYF. DNA for the CDR3: TGTGCCAGTGAGAGGGCGGTTGAGACCCAGTACTTC. The chain combines TRBV2 with TRBJ2-5; TRBD2 might be the D (5 bases). Trimming stripped 9 bases from V and 5 bases from J, with 13 bases between. The germline V gene encodes CDR1 SNHLY and CDR2 FYNNEI. CDR3 length: 12 residues.

This clonotype was observed a handful of times. V is TRBV20-1 and J is TRBJ1-1; D remains unclear. Per the germline V gene, CDR1 is DFQATT and CDR2 is SNEGSKA (reference sequence). CDR3 size: 12 residues. The V and J ends lost 3 bases and 3 bases respectively, with 8 bases between them. The CDR3: CSARVRHTEAFF. CDR3 in DNA: TGCAGTGCTAGGGTCCGACACACTGAAGCTTTCTTT.

The gene calls are TRBV28 and TRBJ1-5; D is uncertain. V gave up 5 bases and J gave up 7 bases, with 15 bases separating them. This CDR3 is 14 amino acids long. CDR1 MDHEN and CDR2 SYDVKM come from the germline V gene. CDR3 in amino acids: CASSPPTIRQPQHF. CDR3 DNA sequence: TGTGCCAGCAGTCCCCCGACCATCCGGCAGCCCCAGCATTTT.

This clonotype has more than one count but fewer than ten. V usage is TRBV6-2 or TRBV6-3 and J usage is TRBJ2-2; 7 bases are a match to TRBD2. This CDR3 region has 14 residues. The V and J ends lost 4 bases and 4 bases, in that order; junction bases with no gene match: 3. Germline CDR1 and CDR2: MNHEY and SVGEGT. The CDR3 region has the DNA TGTGCCAGCAGTTGGACTAGGGGCACCGGGGAGCTGTTTTTT. It encodes CASSWTRGTGELFF.

This clonotype was counted only a few times. V and J are TRBV5-4 and TRBJ1-4; TRBD1 matches at 8 bases. CDR1 is SGHNT and CDR2 is YYREEE in the germline V gene (reference sequence). The CDR3 covers 16 residues. Germline trimming cut 5 bases from V and 4 bases from J; bases unmatched to any gene: 10. CDR3 in amino acids: CASSLNPGQVNEKLFF. The CDR3 DNA reads as TGTGCCAGCAGTTTAAATCCGGGACAGGTTAATGAAAAACTGTTTTTT.

This clonotype was seen many times. A read error may account for a junction end that differs from germline. The V and J genes are TRBV5-1 and TRBJ2-6; no reliable D call. The CDR3 extends over 14 amino acids. The germline V gene encodes CDR1 SGHRS and CDR2 YFSETQ. The CDR3 spells CASSLSSGANVLTF. As DNA, the CDR3 is TGTGCCAGCAGCCTTTCCTCTGGGGCCAACGTCCTGACTTTC.

This clonotype was found a few times. V usage is TRBV7-8 and J usage is TRBJ2-1; the match to TRBD2 covers 15 bases. CDR3 length equals 15 residues. After removal of 4 bases from V and 7 bases from J, the junction contained 2 bases not matched to a gene. In germline, CDR1 is SGHVS, CDR2 FQNEAQ. Written as DNA, the CDR3 is TGTGCCAGCAGCTCCGGGACTAGCGGGGGGAATGAGCAGTTCTTC. The encoded protein is CASSSGTSGGNEQFF.

This clonotype was observed a few times. The CDR3 sequence is CASSLGALSSYNSPLHF. The CDR3 DNA sequence: TGTGCCAGCAGCTTAGGGGCTTTGAGCTCCTATAATTCACCCCTCCACTTT. The chain combines TRBV7-8 with TRBJ1-6; no reliable D call. V was clipped by 1 base and J by 0 bases, with 10 bases between them. There are 17 residues in the CDR3. Germline V gene data show CDR1 as SGHVS and CDR2 as FQNEAQ.

This clonotype turned up a few times. The chain has TRBV20-1 and TRBJ1-2; D not resolved. Germline assignment: CDR1 DFQATT and CDR2 SNEGSKA (reference sequence). CDR3 length: 11 amino acids. V gave up 6 bases and J gave up 5 bases, with 10 bases separating them. The CDR3 coding sequence is TGCAGTGCCACATTTACTTATGGCTACACCTTC. Translation gives CSATFTYGYTF.

Ten or more counts support this clonotype. The CDR3 nucleotides are TGCGCCAGCACCGAACACCAGCCGCACCAAGAGACCCAGTACTTC. This codes for CASTEHQPHQETQYF. The chain carries TRBV5-1 and TRBJ2-5; D is unresolved. Trimming shortened V by 6 bases and J by 0 bases, and 15 bases separated the two germline ends. Germline CDR1 reads SGHRS; CDR2 reads YFSETQ. This CDR3 contains 15 residues. The full variable domain, in which reference TRBV5-1 and TRBJ2-5 provide the parts outside the CDR3, is KAGVTQTPRYLIKTRGQQVTLSCSPISGHRSVSWYQQTPGQGLQFLFEYFSETQRNKGNFPGRFSGRQFSNSRSEMNVSTLELGDSALYLCASTEHQPHQETQYFGPGTRLLVL.

V is TRBV2 and J is TRBJ1-5; possible D gene TRBD1, 5 bases. Germline V gives CDR1 SNHLY, CDR2 FYNNEI. The germline V and J ends were trimmed by 2 bases and 5 bases, with 13 bases remaining between them. This CDR3 contains 15 residues. The CDR3 loop reads CASSEWGGRYQPQHF. DNA of the CDR3: TGTGCCAGCAGTGAATGGGGGGGTCGTTATCAGCCCCAGCATTTT.

This clonotype was counted between two and nine times. CDR3 bases: TGTGCCAGCAGCGTAGGGAGGGTTGGAGCGTATACCGGAGAGACCCAGTACTTC. Translating gives CASSVGRVGAYTGETQYF. The V gene is TRBV9, the J gene TRBJ2-5; D is possibly TRBD2 (6 bases). CDR3 size: 18 residues. The germline V and J ends were trimmed by 0 bases and 4 bases, with 22 bases remaining between them. In germline, CDR1 is SGDLS, CDR2 YYNGEE.

In its sample, this clonotype was seen a few times. The chain combines TRBV27 with TRBJ2-5; D could derive from TRBD1 or TRBD2 (6 bases each). The germline V gene encodes CDR1 MNHEY and CDR2 SMNVEV (reference sequence). The CDR3 is 13 residues long. Trimming took 2 bases from V and 9 from J, leaving 13 bases between them. CDR3 amino acids: CASSLGGGAPQYF. As DNA, the CDR3 is TGTGCCAGCAGTTTAGGGGGCGGGGCGCCCCAGTACTTC.